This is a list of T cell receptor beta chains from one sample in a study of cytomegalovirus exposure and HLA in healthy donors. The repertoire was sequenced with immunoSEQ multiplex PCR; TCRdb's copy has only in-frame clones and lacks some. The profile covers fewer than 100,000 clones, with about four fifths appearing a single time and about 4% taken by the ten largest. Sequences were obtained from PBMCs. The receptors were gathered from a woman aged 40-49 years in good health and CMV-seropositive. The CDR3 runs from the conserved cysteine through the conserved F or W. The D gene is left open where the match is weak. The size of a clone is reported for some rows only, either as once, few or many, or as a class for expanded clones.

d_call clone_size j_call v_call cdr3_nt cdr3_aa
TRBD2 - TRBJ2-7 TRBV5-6 TGCGCCAGCAGCATTAGCGGGAGCTCCTACGAGCAGTACTTC CASSISGSSYEQYF
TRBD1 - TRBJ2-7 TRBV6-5 TGTGCCAGCAGGCACAGGGGATACTACGAGCAGTACTTC CASRHRGYYEQYF
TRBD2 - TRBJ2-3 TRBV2 TGTGCCAGCAGTGGAGGGCTAGCGGGAGCGAATATAGCCACAGATACGCAGTATTTT CASSGGLAGANIATDTQYF
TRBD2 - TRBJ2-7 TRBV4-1 TGCGCCAGCAGCCAAGGACTAGCGGGCTCCTACGAGCAGTACTTC CASSQGLAGSYEQYF
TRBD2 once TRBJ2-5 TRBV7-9 TGTTCCAGCAGCTTAAGTCTAGCGGGGGGGGAGACCCAGTACTTC CSSSLSLAGGETQYF
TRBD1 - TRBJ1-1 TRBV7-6 TGTGCCAGCAGCTTAGCACAGGGGTTGAACACTGAAGCTTTCTTT CASSLAQGLNTEAFF
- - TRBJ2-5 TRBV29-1 TGCAGCGTCGCGGAAGAGACCCAGTACTTC CSVAEETQYF
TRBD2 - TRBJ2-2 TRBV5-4 TGTGCCAGCAGCTTGGCTAGCGGGATCACCGGGGAGCTGTTTTTT CASSLASGITGELFF
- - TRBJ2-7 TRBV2 TGTGCCAGCAGTGCTTGGACAGCCGCGAACTACGAGCAGTACTTC CASSAWTAANYEQYF
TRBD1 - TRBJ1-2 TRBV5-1 TGCGCCAGCAGCTTGGGACAGGGGGAAGCCTACACCTTC CASSLGQGEAYTF
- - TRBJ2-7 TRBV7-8 TGTGCCAGCAGTAGACTAGTGGGCGAGCAGTACTTC CASSRLVGEQYF
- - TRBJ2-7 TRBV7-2 TGTGCCAGCAGCTTATCTAGGTACGAGCAGTACTTC CASSLSRYEQYF
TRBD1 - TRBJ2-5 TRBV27 TGTGCCAGCAGACCAGGGGGCCTCGGGACCCAGTACTTC CASRPGGLGTQYF
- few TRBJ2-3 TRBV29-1 TGCAGCGTTGAGGGAGGAAAGGGCACAGATACGCAGTATTTT CSVEGGKGTDTQYF
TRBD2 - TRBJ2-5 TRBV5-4 TGTGCCAGCAGCCCCCCAGCGGGAGGCAGGGAGACCCAGTACTTC CASSPPAGGRETQYF
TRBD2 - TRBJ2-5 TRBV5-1 TGCGCCAGCAGCTTGATAACTAGCGGGAGGGCCTTCCAGAAGACCCAGTACTTC CASSLITSGRAFQKTQYF
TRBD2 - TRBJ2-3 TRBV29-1 TGCAGCGTTGGGGAGACTAGCGGGTTCACAGATACGCAGTATTTT CSVGETSGFTDTQYF
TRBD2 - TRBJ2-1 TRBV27 TGTGCCAGCACCCGGACTAGCGGGGGCTCCAATGAGCAGTTCTTC CASTRTSGGSNEQFF
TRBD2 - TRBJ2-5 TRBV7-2 TGTGCCAGCAGAGTTAGCGGGACCTGGCGAGAGACCCAGTACTTC CASRVSGTWRETQYF
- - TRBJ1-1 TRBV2 TGTGCCAGCAGTGGCAGGGAGGAGACTGAAGCTTTCTTT CASSGREETEAFF
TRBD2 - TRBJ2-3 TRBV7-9 TGTGCCAGCAGCTCGACTAGCGGGAGTATTCGGACTAGCACAGATACGCAGTATTTT CASSSTSGSIRTSTDTQYF
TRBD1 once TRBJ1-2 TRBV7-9 TGTGCCAGCAGCTTAGGGGACAGGGTTTCCTATGGCTACACCTTC CASSLGDRVSYGYTF
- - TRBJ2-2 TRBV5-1 TGCGCCAGCAGCTTGGCGGGAGTTGTCACCGGGGAGCTGTTTTTT CASSLAGVVTGELFF
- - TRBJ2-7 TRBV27 TGTGCCAGCAGCTCCGCCTACGAGCAGTACTTC CASSSAYEQYF
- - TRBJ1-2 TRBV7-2 TGTGCCAGCAGCCCCCACCAGGGACTTACCTATGGCTACACCTTC CASSPHQGLTYGYTF
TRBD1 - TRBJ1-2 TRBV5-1 TGCGCCAGCAGCCTGGGCGAACAGGGGGCGGACTATGGCTACACCTTC CASSLGEQGADYGYTF
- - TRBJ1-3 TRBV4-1 TGCGCCAGCAGCCAACAGGGATTACTGGGAAACACCATATATTTT CASSQQGLLGNTIYF
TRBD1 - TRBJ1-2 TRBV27 TGTGCCAGCAGTTTCGGGACAGGGTCGTATGGCTACACCTTC CASSFGTGSYGYTF
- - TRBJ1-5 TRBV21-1 TGTGCCAGCAGCAAAAAGACTCCGACAGAGAGCAATCAGCCCCAGCATTTT CASSKKTPTESNQPQHF
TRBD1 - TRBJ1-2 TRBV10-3 TGTGCCATCAGTGAGTCAGGACAGGGGGCGCGTGGCTACACCTTC CAISESGQGARGYTF
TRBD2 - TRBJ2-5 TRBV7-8 TGTGCCAGCAGCTCACCCCTCTCGACTAGCGGGTATGAGACCCAGTACTTC CASSSPLSTSGYETQYF
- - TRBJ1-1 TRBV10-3 TGTGCCATCAGTGAGGACTTTCTGAACACTGAAGCTTTCTTT CAISEDFLNTEAFF
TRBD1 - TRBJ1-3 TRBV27 TGTGCCAGCAGTTTATCGGGACAGGGGCCAATCTCTGGAAACACCATATATTTT CASSLSGQGPISGNTIYF
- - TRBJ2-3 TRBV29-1 TGCAGCATGAGGGGGGACAGCAGAGGATCCACAGATACGCAGTATTTT CSMRGDSRGSTDTQYF
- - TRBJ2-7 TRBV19 TGTGCCAGTAGTATCTGGGGTCAGGACAGCTACGAGCAGTACTTC CASSIWGQDSYEQYF
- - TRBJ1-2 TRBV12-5 TGTGCTAGTGGTTTGGACAGAGCTAACTATGGCTACACCTTC CASGLDRANYGYTF
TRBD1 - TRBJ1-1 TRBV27 TGTGCCAGCAGTTCTGGACAGGGGAAGAGGCCTGAAGCTTTCTTT CASSSGQGKRPEAFF
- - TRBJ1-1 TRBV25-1 TGTGCCAGCACAGGGGAAATCAGAGACACTGAAGCTTTCTTT CASTGEIRDTEAFF
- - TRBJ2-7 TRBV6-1 TGTGCCAGCAGACTTGGCTACGAGCAGTACTTC CASRLGYEQYF
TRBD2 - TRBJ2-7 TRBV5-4 TGTGCCAGCAGCTTGTTGGTTAGCGGGAGGATTGGGTACGAGCAGTACTTC CASSLLVSGRIGYEQYF
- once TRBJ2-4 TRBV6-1 TGTGCCAGCAGTGAATACCCCAAGGGGGAAAACATTCAGTACTTC CASSEYPKGENIQYF
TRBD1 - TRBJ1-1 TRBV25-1 TGTGCCAGCAAACAGGGGAGTACAGAAGCTTTCTTT CASKQGSTEAFF
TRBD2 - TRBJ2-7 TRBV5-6 TGTGCCAGCAGCTTTAGCGGGACGGTCGAGCAGTACTTC CASSFSGTVEQYF